Described below is a single TCR beta chain sequence and its context. The clone's antigen remains unknown. Per-base qualities were not stored, and no clone one base away is much larger. The sample is drawn from a study of blood T cell repertoires in COVID-19 (dated by TCRdb to 2018 to 2020). Study-level background: The collaborator samples originated in the United States, Italy and Spain and spanned the acute and convalescent phases of COVID-19. Deeply sampled blood TCRbeta repertoires from subjects exposed to, actively infected with, or recovered from COVID-19 were included in the dataset. A freely available public database, intended as a resource for researchers studying the immune response to SARS-CoV-2, is where the repertoires were released. The sample metadata nearly always contained a de-identified subject ID, COVID-19 status, age in years and sex. Samples came from the ongoing ImmuneRACE study (first 160 participants) plus 1,254 subjects from 6 global collaborators. The material from the prospective study consisted of cDNA or gDNA derived from T cells, B-cell-depleted T cells, or PBMCs. HLA class I and class II types, where available, came from metadata supplied by the sample provider rather than from assay-based typing.

Deletion took 6 bases off V and 9 bases off J, with a span of 25 bases between the germline ends. Its CDR3 holds 16 amino acids, cysteine through phenylalanine. The DNA shown is the 48-base CDR3, in frame from base 1. Looking up the germline V gene yields CDR1 SGHTS and CDR2 YDEGEE. The immunoSEQ Assay, a bias-controlled multiplex PCR, was used to amplify TCRbeta CDR3 regions from genomic DNA. As for how the authors treated the data: Within the assay, amplification of reference gene primers was used to estimate how many nucleated cells each sample contained. To quantify the absolute abundance of each unique TCRbeta CDR3 rearrangement, sequence reads were collapsed and filtered. For each sample, productive Simpson clonality was calculated as the square root of Simpson's diversity index across productive rearrangements. Entries here come from immuneACCESS through TCRdb and include only in-frame sequences with V and J called. Some clones fail to appear in such tables; in the studies checked, an unresolved V gene covers under half of the shortfall, and the cause of the remainder is unknown. That table furnishes V, J and clone size, whereas the DNA furnished D and trimming. For this sample the table gives under 250,000 clones, of which 82% were detected only once. The biggest ten clones account for under 3.5% of the sample.

Enrolling through a virtual design, the prospective study's participants ranged in age from roughly 18 to 90 years and lived across approximately 25 United States geographic areas. Cohort assignment in the prospective study relied on participant-reported clinical history from a screening survey and a study questionnaire. Recovered participants in ImmuneRACE Cohort 3 were defined as having two consecutive negative NP/OP PCR tests, clearance from a healthcare professional, or resolution of symptoms. In the prospective study, mobile phlebotomists collected whole blood, serum and a nasopharyngeal or oropharyngeal swab from each participant. Participants in the prospective study had the option to provide additional blood draws and questionnaires over a 2-month period. Before DNA extraction, blood samples from the prospective study were shipped at room temperature or frozen. Beyond this particular receptor, the publication reports: The quantity of clinical and demographic metadata differed by source and by participant and was supplied without curation.

The sample comprised PBMCs or T cells enriched from blood (not recorded which). The source of this sequence is a woman aged 55-69 years who had recovered from COVID-19. Recombination connected TRBV5-8 to TRBJ2-1, with TRBD2 tentatively as D gene (5 bases match). CDR3 region: CASIHNPGLADFEQFF. DNA sequence: TGTGCCAGCATCCATAACCCCGGGCTAGCTGATTTTGAGCAGTTCTTC.